Listed below are T cell receptor beta chains from one sample, sequenced in a study of cytomegalovirus exposure and HLA in healthy donors. The table came from immunoSEQ multiplex PCR; TCRdb's copy has only in-frame clones and leaves some out. This sample has 95,000 or so clones, with about 75% found just once. Sequenced sample: PBMCs. The receptors derive from a woman in her thirties or forties in good health and CMV-seronegative. CDR3s include the opening cysteine and the closing phenylalanine or tryptophan. The order of the fields is J gene, clone size, V gene, D gene, CDR3 protein, CDR3 DNA. The D gene is left open where the match is weak. Only some rows state a clone size, as once, few, many or a class for expanded clones.

>TRBJ1-5|.|TRBV6-6|.
CASSITGNQPQHF
TGTGCCAGCAGTATTACCGGTAATCAGCCCCAGCATTTT
>TRBJ2-7|.|TRBV7-6|TRBD1
CASSPTGVVHEQYF
TGTGCCAGCAGCCCAACAGGGGTCGTCCACGAGCAGTACTTC
>TRBJ2-7|.|TRBV5-6|.
CASSLAHYEQYF
TGTGCCAGCAGCTTGGCCCACTACGAGCAGTACTTC
>TRBJ1-5|once|TRBV5-1|.
CASSPDGVPREDQPQHF
TGCGCCAGCAGCCCGGACGGGGTCCCACGTGAGGATCAGCCCCAGCATTTT
>TRBJ1-1|.|TRBV9|.
CASSVEGENTEAFF
TGTGCCAGCAGCGTAGAGGGGGAGAACACTGAAGCTTTCTTT
>TRBJ1-5|.|TRBV27|TRBD1
CACGERTGGGQPQHF
TGTGCCTGCGGGGAGCGGACAGGGGGCGGTCAGCCCCAGCATTTT
>TRBJ1-1|.|TRBV15|.
CATSREGSRAYTEAFF
TGTGCCACCAGCAGAGAGGGGTCGAGGGCATACACTGAAGCTTTCTTT
>TRBJ2-5|once|TRBV7-3|TRBD2
CASSPNGGAQETQYF
TGTGCCAGCAGCCCAAACGGGGGGGCCCAAGAGACCCAGTACTTC
>TRBJ2-3|.|TRBV2|.
CASSEVRGGGGDTQYF
TGTGCCAGCAGTGAGGTCAGAGGGGGGGGAGGAGATACGCAGTATTTT
>TRBJ1-3|.|TRBV19|.
CASTKNSGNTIYF
TGTGCCAGTACCAAAAACTCTGGAAACACCATATATTTT
>TRBJ2-3|.|TRBV7-2|TRBD2
CASSQRAGARTDTQYF
TGTGCCAGCAGCCAAAGAGCGGGGGCCCGCACAGATACGCAGTATTTT
>TRBJ1-1|.|TRBV6-5|.
CASSYDSHTEAFF
TGTGCCAGCAGTTACGACAGCCACACTGAAGCTTTCTTT
>TRBJ1-2|.|TRBV29-1|.
CSALGGEDGYTF
TGCAGCGCCTTAGGGGGGGAGGATGGCTACACCTTC
>TRBJ1-2|.|TRBV7-6|TRBD1
CASSPTGQGTNYGYTF
TGTGCCAGCAGCCCCACTGGACAGGGGACTAACTATGGCTACACCTTC
>TRBJ1-1|few|TRBV7-9|.
CASSEGQATKAFF
TGTGCCAGCAGCGAAGGACAAGCAACAAAAGCTTTCTTT
>TRBJ1-3|.|TRBV5-1|.
CASSLSGGNTIYF
TGCGCCAGCAGCTTGTCAGGCGGAAACACCATATATTTT
>TRBJ2-7|few|TRBV7-2|.
CASSLLWGGLSSYEQYF
TGTGCCAGCAGCTTACTTTGGGGGGGGCTTAGCTCCTACGAGCAGTACTTC
>TRBJ1-1|once|TRBV18|.
CASSPALGGNTEAFF
TGTGCCAGCTCACCAGCCCTGGGAGGGAACACTGAAGCTTTCTTT
>TRBJ1-5|.|TRBV2|TRBD1
CASSPDRVGDQPQHF
TGTGCCAGCAGTCCGGACAGGGTAGGTGATCAGCCCCAGCATTTT
>TRBJ2-5|.|TRBV12-5|TRBD2
CASGFGLAATEETQYF
TGTGCTAGTGGTTTTGGGCTAGCGGCTACGGAAGAGACCCAGTACTTC
>TRBJ1-5|.|TRBV5-1|.
CASSSSPTGGGNQPQHF
TGCGCCAGCAGCTCATCTCCTACGGGAGGGGGCAATCAGCCCCAGCATTTT
>TRBJ1-5|.|TRBV7-9|.
CASSDRSDQPQHF
TGTGCCAGCAGCGACAGGTCTGATCAGCCCCAGCATTTT
>TRBJ1-1|.|TRBV18|.
CASSHGTPSASDTEAFF
TGTGCCAGCTCTCACGGGACACCATCGGCGAGTGACACTGAAGCTTTCTTT
>TRBJ1-5|.|TRBV27|.
CASSLRVNQPQHF
TGTGCCAGCAGTTTGCGGGTGAATCAGCCCCAGCATTTT
>TRBJ2-1|.|TRBV4-2|TRBD1
CASSQAGTGDNEQFF
TGTGCCAGCAGCCAAGCCGGGACAGGGGACAATGAGCAGTTCTTC
>TRBJ1-5|.|TRBV2|TRBD1
CASSLGTGRNQPQHF
TGTGCCAGCAGCCTCGGGACAGGGAGAAATCAGCCCCAGCATTTT
>TRBJ1-1|.|TRBV25-1|.
CASCERENTEAFF
TGTGCCAGCTGTGAGAGAGAGAACACTGAAGCTTTCTTT
>TRBJ1-3|.|TRBV9|TRBD1
CASSVGNRGTRNTIYF
TGTGCCAGCAGCGTAGGGAACAGGGGAACGAGAAACACCATATATTTT
>TRBJ2-7|.|TRBV6-6|TRBD1
CASRPRDRYYEQYF
TGTGCCAGCAGACCCCGGGACAGGTATTACGAGCAGTACTTC
>TRBJ2-1|once|TRBV5-1|TRBD2
CASGVAGGGGNEQFF
TGCGCCAGTGGAGTAGCGGGGGGCGGGGGGAATGAGCAGTTCTTC
>TRBJ1-5|.|TRBV7-2|TRBD1
CASSSQPPGTGYQPQHF
TGTGCCAGCAGTTCACAACCCCCCGGGACAGGGTATCAGCCCCAGCATTTT
>TRBJ2-1|.|TRBV2|.
CASSERDSSYNEQFF
TGTGCCAGCAGTGAGCGGGATAGCTCCTACAATGAGCAGTTCTTC
>TRBJ1-5|.|TRBV29-1|TRBD1
CSVQGDLNQPQHF
TGCAGCGTACAGGGGGATTTAAATCAGCCCCAGCATTTT
>TRBJ1-5|.|TRBV19|TRBD1
CASSTGQGRAFGSNQPQHF
TGTGCCAGTAGTACGGGACAGGGGAGGGCTTTTGGGAGCAATCAGCCCCAGCATTTT
>TRBJ2-2|.|TRBV2|.
CASSFYTGELFF
TGTGCCAGCAGTTTCTACACCGGGGAGCTGTTTTTT
>TRBJ2-5|few|TRBV5-1|.
CASSFQPGAEETQYF
TGCGCCAGCAGCTTTCAACCGGGAGCAGAGGAGACCCAGTACTTC
>TRBJ1-5|.|TRBV7-6|.
CASSLGLTEYSNQPQHF
TGTGCCAGCAGCTTGGGCCTGACAGAATATAGCAATCAGCCCCAGCATTTT